The sequence of this T cell receptor (beta chain) was determined in a study of response to subunit inactivated influenza vaccine. In TCRdb, the RT-PCR reads were re-called with MiXCR into one record per CDR3 protein. Of 150,000 to 200,000 distinct CDR3 sequences listed, about a tenth are singletons. Concerning this clonotype itself: The antigen remains undetermined.

Study-wide findings and caveats: Each seasonal flu vaccination may recruit only limited new T cells, authors suggested.

The receptor was derived from a man aged 45 to 65 who received an inactivated influenza vaccine. The sequencing here drew on non-naive T cells sorted from PBMCs, taken on the day of vaccination.

CDR3 sequence: CASSYGTSGEETQYF. The CDR3 nucleotides read TGTGCCAGCAGTTACGGGACTAGCGGGGAAGAGACCCAGTACTTC. V gene TRBV28 combines with J gene TRBJ2-5; TRBD2 agrees at 13 bases. The V gene's germline CDR1 is MDHEN and CDR2 SYDVKM. V lost 4 bases to trimming and J lost 3 bases; unmatched junction nucleotides: 2. CDR3 size: 15 residues.